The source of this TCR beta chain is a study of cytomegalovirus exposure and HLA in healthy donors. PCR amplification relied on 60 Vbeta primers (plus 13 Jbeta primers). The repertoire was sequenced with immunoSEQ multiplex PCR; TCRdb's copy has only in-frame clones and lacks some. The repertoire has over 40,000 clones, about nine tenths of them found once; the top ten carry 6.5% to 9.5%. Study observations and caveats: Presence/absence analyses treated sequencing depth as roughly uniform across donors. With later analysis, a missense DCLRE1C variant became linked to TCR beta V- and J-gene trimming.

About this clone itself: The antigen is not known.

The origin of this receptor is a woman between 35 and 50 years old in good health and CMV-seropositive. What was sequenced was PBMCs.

For the CDR3, the DNA is TGCGCCAGCAGTGAGACCCGGACAGGGGGATCGTACGAGCAGTACTTC. Translating it yields CASSETRTGGSYEQYF. This sequence joins TRBV10-1 and TRBJ2-7; 10 bases map to TRBD1. CDR1 WNHNN and CDR2 SYGVQD come from the germline V gene (reference sequence). J lost 4 bases, V lost 2 bases, and 8 bases had no gene match. The CDR3 totals 16 residues.